This T cell receptor beta chain was documented in a study of beta chain features in type 1 diabetes. Overall study results and limits: Patients' naive, central memory and Treg TCRB repertoires seemed closer to one another than those of healthy donors.

This clone was seen more than once but under ten times. The antigen is unknown. Expressed TCRB transcripts got sequenced, as all isolated RNA was reverse transcribed. Only in-frame clones appear in the TCRdb table, and some are missing; sequencing was by immunoSEQ multiplex PCR. In the table there are over 350,000 clones, less than 15% of which are singletons. V dropped 4 bases and J dropped 5 bases, with 11 bases sitting between them. The CDR3 contains 13 residues. Germline-derived CDR1 and CDR2 are SQVTM and ANQGSEA. The chain couples TRBV29-1 to TRBJ1-4, with a possible D match to TRBD1 (6 bases). The sequencing input was naive CD4+ T cells from blood. The sequence was obtained from a woman aged 18-29 years in good health. CDR3 DNA sequence: TGCAGCGTTGTCAGGACAGACAATGAAAAACTGTTTTTT. Amino acid sequence: CSVVRTDNEKLFF.